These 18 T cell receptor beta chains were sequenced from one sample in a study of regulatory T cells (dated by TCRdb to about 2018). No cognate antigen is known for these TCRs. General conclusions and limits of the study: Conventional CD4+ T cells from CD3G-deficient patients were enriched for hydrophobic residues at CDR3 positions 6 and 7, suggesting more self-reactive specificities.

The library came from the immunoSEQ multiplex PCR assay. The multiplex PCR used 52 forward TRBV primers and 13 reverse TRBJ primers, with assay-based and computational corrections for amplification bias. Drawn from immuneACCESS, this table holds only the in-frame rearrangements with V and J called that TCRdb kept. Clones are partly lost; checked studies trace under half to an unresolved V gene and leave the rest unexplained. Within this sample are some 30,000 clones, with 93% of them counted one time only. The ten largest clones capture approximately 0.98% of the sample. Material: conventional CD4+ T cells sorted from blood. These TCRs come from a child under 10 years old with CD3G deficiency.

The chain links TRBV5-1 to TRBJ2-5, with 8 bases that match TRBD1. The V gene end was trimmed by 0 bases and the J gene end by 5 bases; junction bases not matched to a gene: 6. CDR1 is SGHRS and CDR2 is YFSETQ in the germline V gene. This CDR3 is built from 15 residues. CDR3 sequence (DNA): TGCGCCAGCAGCTTGGGAGACAGGGGATTTGAGACCCAGTACTTC. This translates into CASSLGDRGFETQYF.

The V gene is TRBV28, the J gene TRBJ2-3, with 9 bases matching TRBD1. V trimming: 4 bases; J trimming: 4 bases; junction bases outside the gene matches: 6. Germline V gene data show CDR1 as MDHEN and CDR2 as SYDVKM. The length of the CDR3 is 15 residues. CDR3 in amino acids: CASSSGGQGPDTQYF. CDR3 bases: TGTGCCAGCAGTTCCGGCGGACAGGGGCCAGATACGCAGTATTTT.

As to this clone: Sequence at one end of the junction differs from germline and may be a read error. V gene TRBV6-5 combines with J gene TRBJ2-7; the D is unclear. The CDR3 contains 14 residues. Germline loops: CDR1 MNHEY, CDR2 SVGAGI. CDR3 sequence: CASSYSMTKEQLHF. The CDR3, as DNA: TGTGCCAGCAGTTACTCGATGACAAAAGAACAGTTGCACTTC.

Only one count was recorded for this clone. CDR3 DNA sequence: TGTGCCAGTAGTGCCCGGGGAAGAGAGACCCAGTACTTC. This encodes CASSARGRETQYF. This chain joins TRBV19 and TRBJ2-5; maybe TRBD2 (5 bases). Germline V CDR1 and CDR2: LNHDA, SQIVND (reference sequence). The CDR3 runs 13 residues. V dropped 5 bases and J dropped 4 bases, with 11 bases sitting between them.

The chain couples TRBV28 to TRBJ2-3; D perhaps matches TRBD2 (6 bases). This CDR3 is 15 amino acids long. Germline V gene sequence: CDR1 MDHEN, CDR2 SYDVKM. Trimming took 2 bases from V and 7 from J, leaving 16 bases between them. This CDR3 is CASSLRGASRHTQYF. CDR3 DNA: TGTGCCAGCAGTTTACGCGGGGCGTCCCGTCATACGCAGTATTTT. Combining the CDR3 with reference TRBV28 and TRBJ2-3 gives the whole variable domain DVKVTQSSRYLVKRTGEKVFLECVQDMDHENMFWYRQDPGLGLRLIYFSYDVKMKEKGDIPEGYSVSREKKERFSLILESASTNQTSMYLCASSLRGASRHTQYFGPGTRLTVL.

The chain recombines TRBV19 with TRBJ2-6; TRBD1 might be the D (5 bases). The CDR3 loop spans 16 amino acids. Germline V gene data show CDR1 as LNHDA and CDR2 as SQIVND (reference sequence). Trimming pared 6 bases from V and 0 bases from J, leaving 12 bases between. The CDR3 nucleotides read TGTGCCAGTAGCCCATGGGGCCGCTCTGGGGCCAACGTCCTGACTTTC. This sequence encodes CASSPWGRSGANVLTF.

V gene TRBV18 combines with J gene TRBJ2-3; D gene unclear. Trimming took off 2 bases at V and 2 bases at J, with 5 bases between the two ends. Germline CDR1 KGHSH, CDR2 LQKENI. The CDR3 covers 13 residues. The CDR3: CASSPGITDTQYF. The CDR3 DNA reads TGTGCCAGCTCACCAGGGATCACAGATACGCAGTATTTT.

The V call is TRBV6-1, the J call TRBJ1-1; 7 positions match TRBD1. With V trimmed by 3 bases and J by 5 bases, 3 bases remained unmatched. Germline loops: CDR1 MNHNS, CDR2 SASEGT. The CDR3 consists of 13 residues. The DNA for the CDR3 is TGTGCCAGCAGTGACGGCAGGGGGACTGAAGCTTTCTTT. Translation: CASSDGRGTEAFF.

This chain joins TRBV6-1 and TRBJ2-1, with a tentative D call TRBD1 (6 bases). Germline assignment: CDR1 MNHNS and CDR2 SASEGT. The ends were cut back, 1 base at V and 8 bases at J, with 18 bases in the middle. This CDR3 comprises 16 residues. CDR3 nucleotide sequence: TGTGCCAGCAGTGAAGGAGGGGGTCCGTCGGGTTATGAGCAGTTCTTC. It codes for CASSEGGGPSGYEQFF.

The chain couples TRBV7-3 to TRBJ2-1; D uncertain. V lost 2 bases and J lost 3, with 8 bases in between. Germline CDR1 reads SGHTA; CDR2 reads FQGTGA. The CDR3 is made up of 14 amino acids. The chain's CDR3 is CASSLEPGYNEQFF. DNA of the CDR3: TGTGCCAGCAGCTTAGAGCCGGGCTACAATGAGCAGTTCTTC.

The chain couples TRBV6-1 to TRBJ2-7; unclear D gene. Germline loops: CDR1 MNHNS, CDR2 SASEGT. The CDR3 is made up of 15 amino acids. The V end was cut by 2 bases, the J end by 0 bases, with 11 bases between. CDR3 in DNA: TGTGCCAGCAGTGAAAGTGTACTCGCCTCCTACGAGCAGTACTTC. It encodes CASSESVLASYEQYF.

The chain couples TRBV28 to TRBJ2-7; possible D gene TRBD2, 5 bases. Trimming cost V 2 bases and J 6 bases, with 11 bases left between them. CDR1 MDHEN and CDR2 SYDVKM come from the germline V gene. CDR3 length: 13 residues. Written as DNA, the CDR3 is TGTGCCAGCAGTTTAGAGTGGAGGTCCGAGCAGTACTTC. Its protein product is CASSLEWRSEQYF.

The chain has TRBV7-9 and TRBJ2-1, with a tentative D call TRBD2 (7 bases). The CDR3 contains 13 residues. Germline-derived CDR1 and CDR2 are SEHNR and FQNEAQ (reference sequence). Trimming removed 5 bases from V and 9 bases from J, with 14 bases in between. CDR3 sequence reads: CASSPRGRGEQFF. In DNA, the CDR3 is TGTGCCAGCAGCCCGAGGGGGAGGGGTGAGCAGTTCTTC.

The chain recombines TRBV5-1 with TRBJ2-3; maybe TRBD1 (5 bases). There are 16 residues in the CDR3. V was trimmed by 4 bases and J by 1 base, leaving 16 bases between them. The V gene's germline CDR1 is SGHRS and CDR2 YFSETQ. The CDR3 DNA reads TGCGCCAGCAGCCCAGGGATAGGAGCTGGCACAGATACGCAGTATTTT. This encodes CASSPGIGAGTDTQYF.

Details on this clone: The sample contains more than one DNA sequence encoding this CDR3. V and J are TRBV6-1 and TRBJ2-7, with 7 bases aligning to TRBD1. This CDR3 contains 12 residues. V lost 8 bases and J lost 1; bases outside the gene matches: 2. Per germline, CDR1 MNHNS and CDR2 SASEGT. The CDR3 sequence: CASRDRSYEQYF. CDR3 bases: TGTGCCAGCCGGGACAGATCCTACGAGCAGTACTTC.

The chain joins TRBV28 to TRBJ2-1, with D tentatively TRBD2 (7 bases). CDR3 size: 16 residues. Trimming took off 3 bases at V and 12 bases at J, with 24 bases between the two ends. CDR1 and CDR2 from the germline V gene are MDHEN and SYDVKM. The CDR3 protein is CASSLGPRGGAPWQFF. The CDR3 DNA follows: TGTGCCAGCAGTTTGGGACCTCGAGGGGGGGCCCCGTGGCAGTTCTTC. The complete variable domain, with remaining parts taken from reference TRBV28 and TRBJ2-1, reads DVKVTQSSRYLVKRTGEKVFLECVQDMDHENMFWYRQDPGLGLRLIYFSYDVKMKEKGDIPEGYSVSREKKERFSLILESASTNQTSMYLCASSLGPRGGAPWQFFGPGTRLTVL.

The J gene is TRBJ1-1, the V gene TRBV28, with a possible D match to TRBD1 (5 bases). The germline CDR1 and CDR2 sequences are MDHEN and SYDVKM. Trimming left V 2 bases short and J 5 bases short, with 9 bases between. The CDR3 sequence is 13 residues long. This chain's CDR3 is CASSLRGVTEAFF. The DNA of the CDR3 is TGTGCCAGCAGTTTACGGGGGGTGACTGAAGCTTTCTTT.

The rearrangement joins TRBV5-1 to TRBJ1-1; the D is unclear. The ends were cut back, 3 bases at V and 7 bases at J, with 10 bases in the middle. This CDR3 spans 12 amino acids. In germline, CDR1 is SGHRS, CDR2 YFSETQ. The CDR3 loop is CASSSNAGEAFF. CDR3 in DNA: TGCGCCAGCAGCTCTAACGCGGGTGAAGCTTTCTTT.